This TCR beta chain was documented in a study of beta chain features in type 1 diabetes. Study overall: The number of sorted cells examined across all samples was 107,917,701.

Sequenced material consisted of expressed TCRB transcripts (all of the isolated RNA was reverse transcribed). The repertoire was sequenced with immunoSEQ multiplex PCR; TCRdb's copy has only in-frame clones and lacks some. In the table there are 140,000 or so clones, over 9.5% of which are singletons. Trimming removed 5 bases from V and 1 base from J; junction bases left unmatched: 4. The CDR3 is 13 residues long. Germline V lookup: CDR1 SQVTM, CDR2 ANQGSEA. Study-wide results and caveats: Whether TCRB rearrangement is influenced by HLA type was left unresolved in this analysis. An over-representation of cells with high TCR expression could result from cDNA sequencing.

In its sample, this clone was seen a few times. Its antigen is not identified. The rearrangement links TRBV29-1 to TRBJ1-1, with TRBD1 matching over 7 bases. Source material: naive CD4+ T cells from blood. The clonotype was recovered from a man between 18 and 29 years old in good health. This CDR3 reads CSVSQGENTEAFF. As DNA, the CDR3 is TGCAGCGTTAGTCAGGGGGAGAACACTGAAGCTTTCTTT.